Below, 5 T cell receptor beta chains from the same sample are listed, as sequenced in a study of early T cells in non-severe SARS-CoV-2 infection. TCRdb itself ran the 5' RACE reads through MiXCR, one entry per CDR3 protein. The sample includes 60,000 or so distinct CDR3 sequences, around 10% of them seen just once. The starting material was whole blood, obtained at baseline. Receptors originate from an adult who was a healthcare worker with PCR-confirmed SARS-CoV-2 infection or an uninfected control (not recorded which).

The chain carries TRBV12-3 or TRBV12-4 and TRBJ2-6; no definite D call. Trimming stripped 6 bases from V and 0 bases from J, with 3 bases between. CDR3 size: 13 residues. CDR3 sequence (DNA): TGTGCCAGCAGAAGCTCTGGGGCCAACGTCCTGACTTTC. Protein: CASRSSGANVLTF.

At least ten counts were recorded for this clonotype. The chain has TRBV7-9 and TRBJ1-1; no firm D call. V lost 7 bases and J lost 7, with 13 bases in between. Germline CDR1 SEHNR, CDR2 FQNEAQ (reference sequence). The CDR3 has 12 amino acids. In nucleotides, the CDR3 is TGTGCCAGCATCACTGAGAACGGTGAAGCTTTCTTT. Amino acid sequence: CASITENGEAFF.

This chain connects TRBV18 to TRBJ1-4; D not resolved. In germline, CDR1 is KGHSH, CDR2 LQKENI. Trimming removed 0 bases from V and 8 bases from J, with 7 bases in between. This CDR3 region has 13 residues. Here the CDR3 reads CASSPPLREKLFF. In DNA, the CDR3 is TGTGCCAGCTCACCACCGTTAAGAGAAAAACTGTTTTTT.

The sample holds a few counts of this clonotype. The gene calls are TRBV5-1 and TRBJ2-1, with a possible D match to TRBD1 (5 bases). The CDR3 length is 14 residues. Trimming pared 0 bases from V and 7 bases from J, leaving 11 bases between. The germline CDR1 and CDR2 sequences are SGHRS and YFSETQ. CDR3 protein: CASSLGQTTNEQFF. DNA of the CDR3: TGCGCCAGCAGCTTGGGACAGACAACTAATGAGCAGTTCTTC.

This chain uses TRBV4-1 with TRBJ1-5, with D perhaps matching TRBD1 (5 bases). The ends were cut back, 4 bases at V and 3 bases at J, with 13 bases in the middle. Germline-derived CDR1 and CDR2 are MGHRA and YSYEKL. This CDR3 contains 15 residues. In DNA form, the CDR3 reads TGCGCCAGCAGCCCCTTTCCCGGGACCAATCAGCCCCAGCATTTT. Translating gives CASSPFPGTNQPQHF.